This is a list of T cell receptor beta chains from one sample in a study of blood T cells in healthy people across ages. TCRdb recomputed calls from the 5' RACE reads with MiXCR, one row per CDR3 protein. The table lists over 700,000 distinct CDR3 sequences, approximately 53% of them singletons. The sample consisted of blood. These receptors all stem from a man aged 80 or over in good health. Both conserved end residues are part of each CDR3. D genes are given only for firm matches. Only part of the rows carry a size: once, few, many, or a class if the clone is expanded.

j_gene: TRBJ2-7; v_gene: TRBV20-1; abundance: NA; d_gene: NA; CDR3aa: CSAPSAGRYEQYF; CDR3nt: TGCAGTGCCCCGAGTGCGGGACGGTACGAGCAGTACTTC
j_gene: TRBJ2-3; v_gene: TRBV29-1; abundance: NA; d_gene: TRBD2; CDR3aa: CSVEGGGRGDTQYF; CDR3nt: TGCAGCGTTGAAGGCGGGGGGCGCGGAGATACGCAGTATTTT
j_gene: TRBJ2-5; v_gene: TRBV10-1; abundance: NA; d_gene: TRBD2; CDR3aa: CASSESAGGPSGQYF; CDR3nt: TGCGCCAGCAGTGAGTCCGCGGGAGGGCCTTCAGGCCAGTACTTC
j_gene: TRBJ1-1; v_gene: TRBV29-1; abundance: NA; d_gene: TRBD1; CDR3aa: CSFRQGSNTEAFF; CDR3nt: TGCAGCTTTCGACAGGGATCGAACACTGAAGCTTTCTTT
j_gene: TRBJ2-5; v_gene: TRBV2; abundance: NA; d_gene: NA; CDR3aa: CASSDGRGQETQYF; CDR3nt: TGTGCCAGCAGTGACGGCAGGGGCCAAGAGACCCAGTACTTC
j_gene: TRBJ2-1; v_gene: TRBV12-3/TRBV12-4; abundance: few; d_gene: NA; CDR3aa: CASSVVGYNEQFF; CDR3nt: TGTGCCAGCAGTGTCGTTGGGTACAATGAGCAGTTCTTC
j_gene: TRBJ2-2; v_gene: TRBV10-3; abundance: NA; d_gene: NA; CDR3aa: CAITEGGGGELFF; CDR3nt: TGTGCCATCACCGAGGGGGGGGGCGGGGAGCTGTTTTTT
j_gene: TRBJ2-3; v_gene: TRBV10-3; abundance: NA; d_gene: TRBD2; CDR3aa: CAISSLAGGGSTDTQYF; CDR3nt: TGTGCCATCAGTTCCCTAGCGGGAGGGGGTTCCACAGATACGCAGTATTTT
j_gene: TRBJ2-5; v_gene: TRBV20-1; abundance: few; d_gene: NA; CDR3aa: CSASPGQTQYF; CDR3nt: TGCAGTGCTTCTCCCGGGCAGACCCAGTACTTC
j_gene: TRBJ2-3; v_gene: TRBV9; abundance: NA; d_gene: TRBD2; CDR3aa: CASTTGGSSTDTQYF; CDR3nt: TGTGCCAGCACAACGGGAGGGTCTAGCACAGATACGCAGTATTTT
j_gene: TRBJ2-3; v_gene: TRBV6-1; abundance: few; d_gene: NA; CDR3aa: CASSEPSWKESRYAYF; CDR3nt: TGTGCCAGCAGTGAACCTAGCTGGAAGGAGTCCAGATACGCGTATTTT
j_gene: TRBJ1-2; v_gene: TRBV6-2/TRBV6-3; abundance: NA; d_gene: TRBD1; CDR3aa: CASSYGDREAYGYTF; CDR3nt: TGTGCCAGCAGTTACGGGGACAGGGAGGCGTATGGCTACACCTTC
j_gene: TRBJ1-3; v_gene: TRBV7-3; abundance: NA; d_gene: NA; CDR3aa: CASSLYGSLGNTIYF; CDR3nt: TGTGCCAGCAGCCTGTACGGTTCCCTGGGAAACACCATATATTTT
j_gene: TRBJ2-7; v_gene: TRBV28; abundance: NA; d_gene: TRBD1; CDR3aa: CASSKDRVYEQYF; CDR3nt: TGTGCCAGCAGCAAGGACAGGGTCTACGAGCAGTACTTC
j_gene: TRBJ2-1; v_gene: TRBV5-1; abundance: NA; d_gene: NA; CDR3aa: CASSGLGGNEQFF; CDR3nt: TGCGCCAGCAGTGGACTAGGGGGCAATGAGCAGTTCTTC
j_gene: TRBJ2-5; v_gene: TRBV12-5; abundance: NA; d_gene: TRBD2; CDR3aa: CASGLVIREGAQYF; CDR3nt: TGTGCTAGTGGTTTGGTAATACGGGAGGGCGCCCAGTACTTC
j_gene: TRBJ2-2; v_gene: TRBV7-9; abundance: NA; d_gene: TRBD2; CDR3aa: CASRPLAGGRTGELFF; CDR3nt: TGTGCCAGCAGACCACTAGCGGGAGGGCGCACCGGGGAGCTGTTTTTT
j_gene: TRBJ1-5; v_gene: TRBV6-5; abundance: NA; d_gene: NA; CDR3aa: CASFRSNQPQHF; CDR3nt: TGTGCCAGCTTTAGGAGCAATCAGCCCCAGCATTTT
j_gene: TRBJ2-5; v_gene: TRBV5-1; abundance: few; d_gene: TRBD1; CDR3aa: CASSLGQGYDSQYF; CDR3nt: TGCGCCAGCAGCTTGGGACAGGGGTACGATTCCCAGTACTTC
j_gene: TRBJ2-1; v_gene: TRBV6-4; abundance: NA; d_gene: TRBD2; CDR3aa: CASSETSGRPYNEQFF; CDR3nt: TGTGCCAGCAGCGAGACTAGCGGGAGGCCCTACAATGAGCAGTTCTTC
j_gene: TRBJ2-4; v_gene: TRBV6-2/TRBV6-3; abundance: NA; d_gene: NA; CDR3aa: CASSYPVTFRGKNIQYF; CDR3nt: TGTGCCAGCAGTTACCCAGTTACGTTCAGGGGCAAAAACATTCAGTACTTC
j_gene: TRBJ2-1; v_gene: TRBV20-1; abundance: NA; d_gene: NA; CDR3aa: CSARDLGTVLGNEQFF; CDR3nt: TGCAGTGCTAGAGATCTGGGAACCGTGCTTGGGAATGAGCAGTTCTTC
j_gene: TRBJ2-5; v_gene: TRBV20-1; abundance: NA; d_gene: NA; CDR3aa: CSATEPSAQETQYF; CDR3nt: TGCAGTGCTACAGAACCTAGCGCTCAAGAGACCCAGTACTTC
j_gene: TRBJ2-7; v_gene: TRBV5-6; abundance: NA; d_gene: TRBD1; CDR3aa: CASSAGQDYEQYF; CDR3nt: TGTGCCAGCAGCGCGGGACAGGACTACGAGCAGTACTTC
j_gene: TRBJ2-1; v_gene: TRBV29-1; abundance: NA; d_gene: NA; CDR3aa: CSLKLRGPNEQFF; CDR3nt: TGCAGCCTGAAACTACGGGGTCCCAATGAGCAGTTCTTC
j_gene: TRBJ1-4; v_gene: TRBV25-1; abundance: NA; d_gene: NA; CDR3aa: CAGSEQGPSNEKLFF; CDR3nt: TGTGCTGGCAGTGAACAAGGACCTTCTAATGAGAAACTGTTTTTT
j_gene: TRBJ2-5; v_gene: TRBV10-3; abundance: few; d_gene: NA; CDR3aa: CAIRTEKETQYF; CDR3nt: TGTGCCATCAGAACAGAAAAAGAGACCCAGTACTTC
j_gene: TRBJ2-7; v_gene: TRBV20-1; abundance: few; d_gene: NA; CDR3aa: CSARALRGLSSYEQYF; CDR3nt: TGCAGTGCTAGAGCGCTTCGGGGACTTAGCTCCTACGAGCAGTACTTC
j_gene: TRBJ2-2; v_gene: TRBV6-1; abundance: NA; d_gene: NA; CDR3aa: CASITNGGGAAGELFF; CDR3nt: TGTGCCAGCATCACCAACGGCGGGGGCGCCGCCGGGGAGCTGTTTTTT
j_gene: TRBJ2-3; v_gene: TRBV7-3; abundance: few; d_gene: TRBD2; CDR3aa: CASSRLAVDTQYF; CDR3nt: TGTGCCAGCAGCAGACTAGCAGTAGATACGCAGTATTTT
j_gene: TRBJ2-3; v_gene: TRBV28; abundance: NA; d_gene: NA; CDR3aa: CASARKSVIIDTQYF; CDR3nt: TGTGCCAGTGCGCGAAAGTCGGTAATCATTGATACGCAGTATTTT
j_gene: TRBJ2-7; v_gene: TRBV3-1; abundance: NA; d_gene: NA; CDR3aa: CASSPSRGGGSYEQYF; CDR3nt: TGTGCCAGCAGTCCCAGCCGGGGCGGTGGCTCCTACGAGCAGTACTTC
j_gene: TRBJ1-1; v_gene: TRBV27; abundance: NA; d_gene: TRBD1; CDR3aa: CASLGQGYTEAFF; CDR3nt: TGTGCCAGCTTGGGACAGGGGTATACTGAAGCTTTCTTT
j_gene: TRBJ2-5; v_gene: TRBV24-1; abundance: NA; d_gene: NA; CDR3aa: CATSDLPLGETQYF; CDR3nt: TGTGCCACCAGTGATCTGCCCTTGGGAGAGACCCAGTACTTC
j_gene: TRBJ2-3; v_gene: TRBV14; abundance: NA; d_gene: NA; CDR3aa: CASSQDRRVRDAYF; CDR3nt: TGTGCCAGCAGCCAAGATCGTCGGGTCAGAGACGCGTATTTT
j_gene: TRBJ1-4; v_gene: TRBV13; abundance: few; d_gene: NA; CDR3aa: CASSLAGINEKLFF; CDR3nt: TGTGCCAGCAGCTTAGCCGGGATTAATGAAAAACTGTTTTTT
j_gene: TRBJ2-3; v_gene: TRBV5-1; abundance: NA; d_gene: TRBD2; CDR3aa: CASSFGTSRDTQYF; CDR3nt: TGCGCCAGCAGCTTCGGGACTAGCCGAGATACGCAGTATTTT
j_gene: TRBJ1-1; v_gene: TRBV12-5; abundance: few; d_gene: NA; CDR3aa: CASRGEGMNTEAFF; CDR3nt: TGTGCTAGCCGAGGGGAGGGGATGAACACTGAAGCTTTCTTT
j_gene: TRBJ2-6; v_gene: TRBV24-1; abundance: NA; d_gene: NA; CDR3aa: CATSDSNSGANVLTF; CDR3nt: TGTGCCACCAGTGATTCGAACTCTGGGGCCAACGTCCTGACTTTC
j_gene: TRBJ2-7; v_gene: TRBV20-1; abundance: NA; d_gene: TRBD1; CDR3aa: CSTRPTGSYEQYF; CDR3nt: TGCAGTACTAGACCGACAGGGTCCTACGAGCAGTACTTC
j_gene: TRBJ2-1; v_gene: TRBV6-7; abundance: NA; d_gene: TRBD1; CDR3aa: CASGKGQGVNNEQFF; CDR3nt: TGTGCCAGCGGGAAGGGGCAGGGGGTCAACAATGAGCAGTTCTTC
j_gene: TRBJ2-7; v_gene: TRBV20-1; abundance: once; d_gene: TRBD2; CDR3aa: CSARVRGGDTYEQYF; CDR3nt: TGCAGTGCTAGGGTACGGGGGGGGGATACCTACGAGCAGTACTTC
j_gene: TRBJ2-5; v_gene: TRBV29-1; abundance: many; d_gene: NA; CDR3aa: CSVVRQGRSETQYF; CDR3nt: TGCAGCGTTGTTAGGCAGGGGCGAAGTGAGACCCAGTACTTC
j_gene: TRBJ1-2; v_gene: TRBV6-5; abundance: NA; d_gene: TRBD1; CDR3aa: CASSYSSLTGGYTF; CDR3nt: TGTGCCAGCAGTTACTCGTCGCTGACAGGGGGCTACACCTTC
j_gene: TRBJ2-7; v_gene: TRBV25-1; abundance: few; d_gene: NA; CDR3aa: CASGSDILIGKEQYF; CDR3nt: TGTGCCAGCGGGAGCGACATTTTAATTGGGAAAGAGCAGTACTTC
j_gene: TRBJ1-2; v_gene: TRBV4-1; abundance: few; d_gene: NA; CDR3aa: CASRYVGSVDGYTF; CDR3nt: TGCGCCAGCAGATACGTCGGGTCTGTCGATGGCTACACCTTC
j_gene: TRBJ1-1; v_gene: TRBV24-1; abundance: few; d_gene: NA; CDR3aa: CATSGGWGEVTEAFF; CDR3nt: TGTGCCACCAGTGGTGGCTGGGGGGAAGTGACTGAAGCTTTCTTT
j_gene: TRBJ2-7; v_gene: TRBV29-1; abundance: NA; d_gene: NA; CDR3aa: CSVGSLGAEQYF; CDR3nt: TGCAGCGTTGGAAGTTTGGGGGCCGAGCAGTACTTC
j_gene: TRBJ2-1; v_gene: TRBV12-3/TRBV12-4; abundance: NA; d_gene: NA; CDR3aa: CASSLVQGPGYNEQFF; CDR3nt: TGTGCCAGCAGTTTAGTTCAGGGCCCCGGTTACAATGAGCAGTTCTTC
j_gene: TRBJ2-7; v_gene: TRBV7-2; abundance: NA; d_gene: NA; CDR3aa: CAGSFYGGYEQYF; CDR3nt: TGTGCCGGCAGCTTCTACGGGGGCTACGAGCAGTACTTC
j_gene: TRBJ2-4; v_gene: TRBV5-1; abundance: NA; d_gene: NA; CDR3aa: CASRSTGLDIQYF; CDR3nt: TGCGCCAGCAGATCAACAGGGTTAGACATTCAGTACTTC
j_gene: TRBJ2-7; v_gene: TRBV2; abundance: NA; d_gene: TRBD2; CDR3aa: CASSGQRGRAYEQYF; CDR3nt: TGTGCCAGCAGTGGACAGCGGGGTCGCGCGTACGAGCAGTACTTC
j_gene: TRBJ2-1; v_gene: TRBV5-5; abundance: NA; d_gene: TRBD1; CDR3aa: CASSLDREITYNEQFF; CDR3nt: TGTGCCAGCAGCCTGGACAGGGAAATTACCTACAATGAGCAGTTCTTC